The next 18 T cell receptor beta chains were all read from a single sample in a study of cytomegalovirus exposure and HLA in healthy donors. TCRdb's table, derived via immunoSEQ multiplex PCR, lists solely in-frame clones and lacks some. The data contain 180,000 or so clones, about 83% of them singletons. The sequencing input was PBMCs. These receptors originate from a woman aged 25-40 years in good health and CMV-seronegative.

The V and J genes are TRBV4-1 and TRBJ1-2; TRBD1 matches 9 bases. The CDR3 sequence is 14 residues long. Germline-derived CDR1 and CDR2 are MGHRA and YSYEKL. The V and J ends lost 7 bases and 8 bases, in that order; junction bases with no gene match: 11. The CDR3 sequence is CASNGGTGPEGYTF. The CDR3 DNA reads as TGCGCCAGCAATGGTGGGACAGGGCCGGAAGGCTACACCTTC.

V is TRBV10-3 and J is TRBJ1-1, with 7 bases fitting TRBD1. After removal of 2 bases from V and 1 base from J, the junction contained 4 bases not matched to a gene. This CDR3 contains 15 residues. The germline V gene has CDR1 ENHRY and CDR2 SYGVKD. The CDR3 DNA follows: TGTGCCATCAGTGAGGCGGCAGGGGGGAACACTGAAGCTTTCTTT. Its translation: CAISEAAGGNTEAFF.

The J gene is TRBJ1-2, the V gene TRBV5-6; 7 bases align to TRBD1. CDR3 length: 13 amino acids. The trim removed 7 bases at V and 8 bases at J, leaving 11 bases unmatched. CDR1 SGHDT and CDR2 YYEEEE come from the germline V gene. The CDR3 DNA sequence: TGTGCCAGCCAAATGACAGGGTTTGTAGGCTACACCTTC. It is translated as CASQMTGFVGYTF.

The DNA for the CDR3 is TGTGCTAGTGGCTCTAATTTCTACGAGCAGTACTTC. This codes for CASGSNFYEQYF. This chain connects TRBV12-5 to TRBJ2-7; unclear D gene. V lost 6 bases and J lost 3, with 9 bases in between. CDR3 length equals 12 residues. Looked up from germline, CDR1 is LGHNT and CDR2 is FRNRAP.

The J gene is TRBJ1-2, the V gene TRBV5-4, with 7 bases identical to TRBD1. The CDR3 sequence is 15 residues long. CDR1 and CDR2 from the germline V gene are SGHNT and YYREEE (reference sequence). V lost 0 bases to trimming and J lost 3 bases; unmatched junction nucleotides: 5. CDR3 in DNA: TGTGCCAGCAGCTTGGCAGGGGGGCACTACTATGGCTACACCTTC. Its protein product is CASSLAGGHYYGYTF.

The chain is built from TRBV7-9 and TRBJ2-3; 14 nucleotides match TRBD2. Germline assignment: CDR1 SEHNR and CDR2 FQNEAQ (reference sequence). The CDR3 is made up of 18 amino acids. The junction had 9 bases not matched to a gene; V was cut back by 5 bases and J by 2 bases. CDR3 sequence (DNA): TGTGCCAGCAGCCAAACGGGACTAGCGGGGGAGAACACAGATACGCAGTATTTT. Protein: CASSQTGLAGENTDTQYF. The variable domain in full, completed from reference TRBV7-9 and TRBJ2-3, reads DTGVSQNPRHKITKRGQNVTFRCDPISEHNRLYWYRQTLGQGPEFLTYFQNEAQLEKSRLLSDRFSAERPKGSFSTLEIQRTEQGDSAMYLCASSQTGLAGENTDTQYFGPGTRLTVL.

The chain joins TRBV5-6 to TRBJ1-6; 8 nucleotides align to TRBD1. Germline CDR1 and CDR2: SGHDT and YYEEEE. After removal of 2 bases from V and 11 bases from J, the junction contained 12 bases not matched to a gene. The CDR3 has 16 amino acids. The CDR3 DNA sequence: TGTGCCAGCAGCTTCTCGGACAGGGCGGCAGATGCACCCCTCCACTTT. As protein: CASSFSDRAADAPLHF.

This clone was found once. V usage is TRBV15 and J usage is TRBJ2-5; D unresolved. CDR3 length: 15 amino acids. V was clipped by 0 bases and J by 0 bases, with 8 bases between them. In germline, CDR1 is LNHNV, CDR2 YYDKDF (reference sequence). The CDR3 coding sequence is TGTGCCACCAGCAGAGATATCCAGGACCAAGAGACCCAGTACTTC. Residues: CATSRDIQDQETQYF.

CDR3 residues: CASSFDRGAGELFF. In DNA form, the CDR3 reads TGTGCCAGCAGCTTCGACAGGGGCGCCGGGGAGCTGTTTTTT. The chain links TRBV7-9 to TRBJ2-2; 8 nucleotides align to TRBD1. Germline loops: CDR1 SEHNR, CDR2 FQNEAQ (reference sequence). The CDR3 is 14 residues long. V lost 3 bases and J lost 6; bases outside the gene matches: 3.

V usage is TRBV5-4 and J usage is TRBJ2-1, with TRBD1 matching over 7 bases. Germline V lookup: CDR1 SGHNT, CDR2 YYREEE (reference sequence). V was pared by 3 bases and J by 6 bases, with 3 bases of the junction left unmatched. The CDR3 spans 13 residues. CDR3 residues: CASSSGQVNEQFF. For the CDR3, the DNA is TGTGCCAGCAGCTCAGGACAGGTCAATGAGCAGTTCTTC.

The genes are TRBV5-1 and TRBJ1-4; D might be TRBD1 (6 bases). This CDR3 contains 15 residues. Trimming removed 0 bases from V and 6 bases from J, with 12 bases in between. In germline, CDR1 is SGHRS, CDR2 YFSETQ. The CDR3 loop reads CASSLGGRGDEKLFF. CDR3 bases: TGCGCCAGCAGCTTGGGGGGCAGGGGAGATGAAAAACTGTTTTTT.

The J gene is TRBJ2-3, the V gene TRBV7-9; 7 bases map to TRBD1. Per germline, CDR1 SEHNR and CDR2 FQNEAQ (reference sequence). J was trimmed by 4 bases and V by 1 base; bases with no gene match: 8. CDR3 length equals 16 residues. The CDR3 DNA is TGTGCCAGCAGCTTAGGTCCCCCGACAGGGCCAGATACGCAGTATTTT. Residues: CASSLGPPTGPDTQYF.

The rearrangement uses TRBV15 and TRBJ2-3; D not resolved. V lost 5 bases to trimming and J lost 1 base, with 13 bases between them. CDR3 size: 15 residues. Looked up from germline, CDR1 is LNHNV and CDR2 is YYDKDF (reference sequence). The CDR3 DNA follows: TGTGCCACCAGCTTCGTATCGTCTGGCACAGATACGCAGTATTTT. Amino acid sequence: CATSFVSSGTDTQYF.

The rearrangement links TRBV2 to TRBJ1-4; 9 bases agree with TRBD1. The CDR3 is 16 residues long. V was pared by 0 bases and J by 2 bases, with 1 base of the junction left unmatched. CDR1 and CDR2 (germline): SNHLY, FYNNEI. The CDR3 is CASSEADRGTNEKLFF. The CDR3 nucleotides read TGTGCCAGCAGTGAAGCCGACAGGGGGACTAATGAAAAACTGTTTTTT.

This clone was seen once. The chain is built from TRBV2 and TRBJ2-2; 12 bases match TRBD2. The CDR3 is 16 amino acids. With V trimmed by 6 bases and J by 4 bases, 6 bases remained unmatched. Looked up from germline, CDR1 is SNHLY and CDR2 is FYNNEI. The DNA of the CDR3 is TGTGCCAGCAGCGGAGGACTAGCGGGGAGCACCGGGGAGCTGTTTTTT. Protein sequence: CASSGGLAGSTGELFF.

The V and J genes are TRBV29-1 and TRBJ1-3, with D perhaps TRBD1 (6 bases). Deletions cut 5 bases from V and 0 bases from J, with 17 bases between. Germline CDR1 is SQVTM and CDR2 is ANQGSEA. The CDR3 consists of 16 residues. The CDR3 here is CSVLRGRYLSGNTIYF. CDR3 DNA: TGCAGCGTTTTAAGGGGGAGATACCTCTCTGGAAACACCATATATTTT.

The chain recombines TRBV29-1 with TRBJ1-2; tentative D call: TRBD1 (5 bases). Germline CDR1 and CDR2: SQVTM and ANQGSEA. The ends were cut back, 1 base at V and 0 bases at J, with 15 bases in the middle. This CDR3 is 16 amino acids long. The CDR3 nucleotides are TGCAGCGTTGAAGCGGCGACAGCTAAAGCTAACTATGGCTACACCTTC. As protein: CSVEAATAKANYGYTF.

The chain links TRBV6-1 to TRBJ1-3, with D possibly TRBD1 on 5 matching bases. The CDR3 is made up of 19 amino acids. Germline V lookup: CDR1 MNHNS, CDR2 SASEGT. With 0 bases removed from V and 0 bases from J, the gap between germline ends came to 18 bases. DNA for the CDR3: TGTGCCAGCAGTGAAGCGCGGTTTAGGCTGGGGCTCTCTGGAAACACCATATATTTT. This sequence encodes CASSEARFRLGLSGNTIYF.